This T cell receptor beta chain appears in the sequencing data of a study of blood T cell repertoires in COVID-19. Study in general: Collection of acute and convalescent COVID-19 samples took place in the United States, Italy and Spain.

Germline CDR1 and CDR2: LGHDT and YNNKEL (reference sequence). The V end lost 4 bases, the J end lost 0 bases, and 9 bases lay between the germline ends. The CDR3 consists of 14 residues. The assay was immunoSEQ multiplex PCR, and TCRdb's table has in-frame clones only and misses some. The repertoire consists of about 140,000 clones, with 85% to 90% occurring once and the leading ten covering over 8%. The receptor's source is an older woman with acute or convalescent COVID-19. The specimen was peripheral blood. The genes are TRBV3-1 (or the pseudogene TRBV3-2) and TRBJ1-1; TRBD1 might be the D (5 bases). CDR3 nucleotide sequence: TGTGCCAGCAGCCGTGGCAGGGTGAACACTGAAGCTTTCTTT. Its translation is CASSRGRVNTEAFF.